This TCR beta chain is drawn from a study of shared clonotypes between healthy human individuals. Generated by immunoSEQ multiplex PCR, the TCRdb table keeps only in-frame clones and is missing some. The table has 490,000 or so clones, 79% seen once. The CDR3 has 13 amino acids. Germline-derived CDR1 and CDR2 are MRHNA and SNTAGT. V was clipped by 2 bases and J by 3 bases, with 4 bases between them. This clone was observed at least ten times. Its cognate antigen is unknown. The study, taken as a whole, reports: The authors expected sequencing depth to affect clonotype sharing among donors.

The donor cohort consisted entirely of Caucasian adults residing in Nashville, Tennessee. Material: PBMCs. The chain employs TRBV6-4 and TRBJ2-2, with D unresolved. The sequence was collected from a woman aged 40 to 55 in good health. Some clones in this sample may be carry-over from other donors' samples. The chain's CDR3 is CASSDADTGELFF. The CDR3, as DNA: TGTGCCAGCAGTGACGCGGACACCGGGGAGCTGTTTTTT.